The entry that follows covers one TCR beta chain sequence. Only in-frame clones appear in the TCRdb table, and some are missing; sequencing was by immunoSEQ multiplex PCR. The table includes 110,000 or so clones, roughly 84% detected once. The data were obtained in a study of blood T cell repertoires in COVID-19. Germline CDR1 and CDR2: SNHLY and FYNNEI. V dropped 5 bases and J dropped 5 bases, with 8 bases sitting between them. This CDR3 spans 12 amino acids. Sequencing was performed on peripheral blood. The V and J genes are TRBV2 and TRBJ2-3, with a tentative D call TRBD1 (5 bases). This clonotype originated in a woman between 65 and 79 years old who had recovered from COVID-19. Written as DNA, the CDR3 is TGTGCCAGCAGTCGACAGCTAGATACGCAGTATTTT. Its translation: CASSRQLDTQYF.